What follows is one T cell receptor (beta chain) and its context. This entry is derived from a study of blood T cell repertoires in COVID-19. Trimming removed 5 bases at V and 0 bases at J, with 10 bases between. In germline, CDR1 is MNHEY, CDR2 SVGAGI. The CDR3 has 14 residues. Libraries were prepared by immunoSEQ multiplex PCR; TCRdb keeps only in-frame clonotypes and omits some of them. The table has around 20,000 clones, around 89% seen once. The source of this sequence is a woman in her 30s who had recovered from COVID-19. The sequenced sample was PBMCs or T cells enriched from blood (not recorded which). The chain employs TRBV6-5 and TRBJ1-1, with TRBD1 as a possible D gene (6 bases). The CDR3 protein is CASSRGQLNTEAFF. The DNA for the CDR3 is TGTGCCAGCAGTCGTGGACAGTTGAACACTGAAGCTTTCTTT.